Below are 11 T cell receptor beta chains sequenced from a single sample in a study of tumor and adjacent non-tumor tissue in lung cancer. This sample's RNA came from whole unsorted tissue. Three rounds of nested PCR, following a modified ARM-PCR protocol, produced the TCRbeta library. MiXCR was run by TCRdb on the multiplex PCR reads, yielding one entry per CDR3 protein. The table lists some 84,000 distinct CDR3 sequences, around 59% of them singletons, with about 15% in the top ten. The source material was lung tumor tissue. The receptor source for this set is a man aged 70 or older with non-small cell lung cancer.

Details on this clonotype: The conserved phenylalanine or tryptophan is not found at the CDR3 terminus, so this likely reflects a read error. The J gene is TRBJ2-3, the V gene TRBV6-1; D may correspond to TRBD1 or TRBD2 (5 bases each). Germline V CDR1 and CDR2: MNHNS, SASEGT. The CDR3 is 16 residues long. Written as DNA, the CDR3 is TGTGCAAGCACCAGAGCAGAGGGGCCCCTCACAGATACGCAGTATCTT. As protein: CASTRAEGPLTDTQYL.

There are many counts of this clonotype. This chain joins TRBV20-1 and TRBJ2-1; TRBD2 aligns across 9 bases. This CDR3 spans 17 amino acids. Germline CDR1 and CDR2: DFQATT and SNEGSKA (reference sequence). The V gene end was trimmed by 3 bases and the J gene end by 0 bases; junction bases not matched to a gene: 9. The CDR3 protein is CSARRRGGPSSYNEQFF. The CDR3 nucleotides read TGCAGTGCTAGGAGGCGGGGGGGCCCCAGCTCCTACAATGAGCAGTTCTTC.

This clonotype was found a few times. The chain joins TRBV28 to TRBJ2-3; no firm D call. This CDR3 spans 11 amino acids. Germline loops: CDR1 MDHEN, CDR2 SYDVKM. Trimming left V 7 bases short and J 5 bases short, with 7 bases between. CDR3: CASMRRDTQYF. The CDR3 DNA sequence: TGTGCCAGCATGAGGCGAGATACGCAGTATTTT.

Comments on this clonotype: The germline gene is not matched at one end of the junction; a read error may be the cause. This sequence joins TRBV5-1 and TRBJ1-6; D perhaps matches TRBD1 (5 bases). CDR1 is SGHRS, CDR2 YFSETQ, per germline. The CDR3 spans 14 residues. In DNA, the CDR3 is TGCACCAGCAGCTTGGGCGGGGGAAATTCACCCCTCCACTTC. This codes for CTSSLGGGNSPLHF.

This clonotype appeared once. A junction end diverges from the germline sequence, so it may reflect a read error. The V call is TRBV30, the J call TRBJ1-2; weak D call: TRBD1 (6 bases). Looked up from germline, CDR1 is GTSNPN and CDR2 is SVGIG (reference sequence). The CDR3 loop spans 14 amino acids. The CDR3 region is CAWSDQGHRYGYTF. The DNA of the CDR3 is TGTGCCTGGAGTGACCAGGGACATCGCTATGGTTACACCTTC. The whole variable domain, filled in from reference TRBV30 and TRBJ1-2, reads SQTIHQWPATLVQPVGSPLSLECTVEGTSNPNLYWYRQAAGRGLQLLFYSVGIGQISSEVPQNLSASRPQDRQFILSSKKLLLSDSGFYLCAWSDQGHRYGYTFGSGTRLTVV.

This clonotype was seen a handful of times. A much bigger clone sits one base away, suggesting this may be a read error. The genes are TRBV20-1 and TRBJ1-3; possible D gene TRBD1, 5 bases. Germline V gives CDR1 DFQATT, CDR2 SNEGSKA (reference sequence). Trimming took 6 bases from V and 4 from J, leaving 13 bases between them. This CDR3 has 13 amino acids. This chain's CDR3 is CSARQTTGNTIYF. DNA for the CDR3: TGCAGTGCCAGACAGACCACCGGAAACACCATATATTTT.

The V call is TRBV20-1, the J call TRBJ2-3; TRBD1 aligns across 8 bases. There are 15 residues in the CDR3. Germline loops: CDR1 DFQATT, CDR2 SNEGSKA (reference sequence). Losses at the gene ends were 0 bases for V and 4 bases for J; bases not matched to a gene: 6. As DNA, the CDR3 is TGCAGTGCTAGAGATCCCAGGGGGCGGTCAGATACGCAGTATTTT. Translating gives CSARDPRGRSDTQYF.

Concerning this clonotype: An end of the junction differs from the germline gene, which may be a read error. This chain uses TRBV5-4 with TRBJ2-1; 9 positions match TRBD2. The CDR3 loop spans 14 amino acids. From germline, CDR1 is SGHNT and CDR2 YYREEE (reference sequence). This CDR3 reads CASMRRGGNNEQIF. Here the CDR3 DNA reads TGTGCCAGCATGAGGCGGGGGGGAAACAATGAGCAGATCTTC. The full variable domain, its missing parts supplied by reference TRBV5-4 and TRBJ2-1, is ETGVTQSPTHLIKTRGQQVTLRCSSQSGHNTVSWYQQALGQGPQFIFQYYREEENGRGNFPPRFSGLQFPNYSSELNVNALELDDSALYLCASMRRGGNNEQIFGPGTRLTVL.

With respect to this clonotype: A much larger clone is a single base away; this may be a read error. The V gene is TRBV29-1, the J gene TRBJ2-7; D unclear. Germline-derived CDR1 and CDR2 are SQVTM and ANQGSEA. The V end was cut by 2 bases, the J end by 0 bases, with 8 bases between. This CDR3 has 13 amino acids. The chain's CDR3 is CSVERAGSYEQYF. The CDR3 DNA reads TGCAGCGTTGAAAGGGCCGGCTCCTACGAGCAGTACTTC.

V usage is TRBV15 and J usage is TRBJ1-6; D remains ambiguous. This CDR3 is built from 13 residues. The germline V and J ends were trimmed by 10 bases and 13 bases, with 20 bases remaining between them. Germline V gene sequence: CDR1 LNHNV, CDR2 YYDKDF (reference sequence). For the CDR3, the DNA is TGTGCCATCAGGACGACATGGTGGACGCCCCTCCACTTT. The encoded protein is CAIRTTWWTPLHF.

Regarding this clonotype: It is likely a read error, because the conserved phenylalanine at the end of the CDR3 is missing. V usage is TRBV4-2 and J usage is TRBJ2-4, with TRBD2 as a possible D gene (6 bases). The CDR3 contains 14 residues. Per germline, CDR1 LGHNA and CDR2 YNFKEQ. CDR3 nucleotide sequence: TGTGCCAGCAACCAAGAATGGAGGGGAGACATTCAGTACTTA. Translated, it gives CASNQEWRGDIQYL.